This TCR beta chain was recorded in a study of T cell changes during pregnancy in multiple sclerosis. Deletions cut 7 bases from V and 0 bases from J, with 12 bases between. Germline CDR1 SNHLY, CDR2 FYNNEI. The CDR3 consists of 14 residues. Sequencing used immunoSEQ multiplex PCR; TCRdb keeps in-frame clones, though not all of them. Seen here are more than 95,000 clones, roughly 92% observed once, and the top ten hold about 0.9%. The receptor comes from a female donor with multiple sclerosis, enrolled in a pregnancy study. The input for sequencing was peripheral blood, taken after pregnancy. The chain couples TRBV2 to TRBJ1-1, with a tentative D call TRBD1 (6 bases). The CDR3 protein is CASTGQRLNTEAFF. DNA for the CDR3: TGTGCCAGCACCGGACAGAGACTGAACACTGAAGCTTTCTTT. Combining the CDR3 with reference TRBV2 and TRBJ1-1 gives the whole variable domain EPEVTQTPSHQVTQMGQEVILRCVPISNHLYFYWYRQILGQKVEFLVSFYNNEISEKSEIFDDQFSVERPDGSNFTLKIRSTKLEDSAMYFCASTGQRLNTEAFFGQGTRLTVV.